A single TCR beta chain is shown here with its context. The target antigen is unknown. The sample belongs to a study of OX40 agonist ivuxolimab in advanced cancers. Study observations and caveats: At 0.1 to 3.0 mg/kg and by week 6, CD4+ and CD8+ T cells in the blood had expanded clonally. At 0.1-3.0 mg/kg, partial responders had clonal expansion among the lowest observed.

Profiled with immunoSEQ multiplex PCR; TCRdb holds only in-frame clones, not every one. This sample carries some 85,000 clones, 75% to 95% of them seen once, and the ten largest clones take over 2%. There are 14 residues in the CDR3. CDR1 SGDLS and CDR2 YYNGEE come from the germline V gene. Deletions cut 1 base from V and 6 bases from J, with 11 bases between. The receptor's source is an adult with an advanced solid tumor such as melanoma, head and neck, liver or kidney cancer. The V and J genes are TRBV9 and TRBJ1-5; D not resolved. The input for sequencing was CD4+ or CD8+ T cells sorted from blood, taken in a trial of the OX40 agonist ivuxolimab. The CDR3 bases are TGTGCCAGCAGCGTAACGGGTGCGGGTCAGCCCCAGCATTTT. Amino acid sequence: CASSVTGAGQPQHF.